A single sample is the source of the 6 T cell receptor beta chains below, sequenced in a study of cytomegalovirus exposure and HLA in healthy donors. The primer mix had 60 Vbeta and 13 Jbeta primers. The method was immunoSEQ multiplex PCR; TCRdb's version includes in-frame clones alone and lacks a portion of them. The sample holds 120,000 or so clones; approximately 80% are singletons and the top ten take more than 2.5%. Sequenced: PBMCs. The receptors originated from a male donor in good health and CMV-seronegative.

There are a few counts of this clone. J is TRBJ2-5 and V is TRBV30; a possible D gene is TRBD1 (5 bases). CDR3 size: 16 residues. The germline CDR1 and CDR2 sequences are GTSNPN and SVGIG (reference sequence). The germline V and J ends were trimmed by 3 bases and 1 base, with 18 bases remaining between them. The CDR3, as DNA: TGTGCCTGGAGGTCCCTGACAGTCGAGGCCCAAGAGACCCAGTACTTC. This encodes CAWRSLTVEAQETQYF.

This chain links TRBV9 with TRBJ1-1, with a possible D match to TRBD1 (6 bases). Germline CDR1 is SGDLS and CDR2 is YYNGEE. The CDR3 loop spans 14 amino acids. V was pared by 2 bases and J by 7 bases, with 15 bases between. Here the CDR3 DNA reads TGTGCCAGCAGCGTCGGTGAAGGGGGATATGAAGCTTTCTTT. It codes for CASSVGEGGYEAFF.

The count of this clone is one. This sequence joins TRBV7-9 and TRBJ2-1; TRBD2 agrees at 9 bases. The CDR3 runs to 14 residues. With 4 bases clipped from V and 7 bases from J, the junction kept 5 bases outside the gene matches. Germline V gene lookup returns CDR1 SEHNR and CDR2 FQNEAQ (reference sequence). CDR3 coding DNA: TGTGCCAGCAGCTATCGGGCGGGAGGGAATGAGCAGTTCTTC. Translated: CASSYRAGGNEQFF.

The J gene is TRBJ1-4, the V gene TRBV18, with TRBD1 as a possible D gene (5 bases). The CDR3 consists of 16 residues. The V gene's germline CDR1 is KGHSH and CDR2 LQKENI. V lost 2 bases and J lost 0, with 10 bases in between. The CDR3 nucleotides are TGTGCCAGCTCACCAGTCTCAGGGACAACTAATGAAAAACTGTTTTTT. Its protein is CASSPVSGTTNEKLFF. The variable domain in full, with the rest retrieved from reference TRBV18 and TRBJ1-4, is NAGVMQNPRHLVRRRGQEARLRCSPMKGHSHVYWYRQLPEEGLKFMVYLQKENIIDESGMPKERFSAEFPKEGPSILRIQQVVRGDSAAYFCASSPVSGTTNEKLFFGSGTQLSVL.

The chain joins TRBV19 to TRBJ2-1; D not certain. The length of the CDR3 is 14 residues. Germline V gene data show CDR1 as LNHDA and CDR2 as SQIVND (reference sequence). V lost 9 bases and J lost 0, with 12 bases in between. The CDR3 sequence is CASSPGNSYNEQFF. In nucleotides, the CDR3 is TGTGCCAGCAGCCCAGGTAACTCCTACAATGAGCAGTTCTTC.

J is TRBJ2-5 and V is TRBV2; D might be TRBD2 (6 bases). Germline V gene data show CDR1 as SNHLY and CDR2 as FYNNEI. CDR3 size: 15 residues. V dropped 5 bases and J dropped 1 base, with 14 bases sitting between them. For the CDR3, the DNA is TGTGCCAGCAGTCCTAATCCGGGACTCCAAGAGACCCAGTACTTC. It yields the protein CASSPNPGLQETQYF.